The rows below give T cell receptor beta chains drawn from one sample of a study of beta chain features in type 1 diabetes. Clones were sequenced by immunoSEQ multiplex PCR, and TCRdb holds only the in-frame ones, with some missing. Among around 13,000 clones listed, about half were seen once. Sequencing used stem cell memory CD4+ T cells from blood. The receptors come from a man younger than 35 in good health. Each CDR3 is given with its conserved first and last residue. A D gene is named only where the DNA matches it firmly. Size values are once, few and many counts, or a class for expanded clones, and some rows have none.

CDR3	DNA	V	D	J	size
CASSLYRSETGDTQYF	TGTGCCAGCAGTTTATACCGGTCCGAAACGGGAGATACGCAGTATTTT	TRBV28	-	TRBJ2-3	few
CASSADRSNTEAFF	TGTGCCAGCAGTGCGGACAGGTCGAACACTGAAGCTTTCTTT	TRBV27	TRBD1	TRBJ1-1	-
CASNSVGQGNYGYTF	TGTGCCAGTAATTCGGTCGGACAGGGCAACTATGGCTACACCTTC	TRBV19	TRBD1	TRBJ1-2	few
CAWSVGGWGHEAFF	TGTGCCTGGAGTGTAGGGGGTTGGGGGCATGAAGCTTTCTTT	TRBV30	-	TRBJ1-1	-
CASSKVLSAGNYEQYF	TGTGCCAGTAGTAAAGTCTTATCAGCAGGAAACTACGAGCAGTACTTC	TRBV19	-	TRBJ2-7	few
CASSLGLAGLYEQFF	TGTGCCAGCAGCTTAGGGCTAGCGGGGTTATATGAGCAGTTCTTC	TRBV5-8	TRBD2	TRBJ2-1	-
CASSSRQGWYEQYF	TGTGCCAGCAGCTCGAGACAGGGGTGGTACGAGCAGTACTTC	TRBV7-2	TRBD1	TRBJ2-7	-
CAWSVARIGELFF	TGTGCCTGGAGTGTGGCCAGGATCGGGGAGCTGTTTTTT	TRBV30	-	TRBJ2-2	-
CASSATGDSPLHF	TGTGCCAGCAGTGCAACGGGGGATTCACCCCTCCACTTT	TRBV6-1	-	TRBJ1-6	-
CASSSPRLAGGTSTDTQYF	TGTGCCAGCAGCTCCCCCCGACTAGCGGGGGGAACTAGCACAGATACGCAGTATTTT	TRBV7-9	TRBD2	TRBJ2-3	few
CAWSRDSTGELFF	TGTGCCTGGAGTCGAGACTCCACCGGGGAGCTGTTTTTT	TRBV30	-	TRBJ2-2	-
CASSRLGEGSYEQYF	TGTGCCAGCAGCCGATTAGGTGAGGGATCCTACGAGCAGTACTTC	TRBV7-2	-	TRBJ2-7	-
CASTRTAQPYNEQFF	TGTGCCAGCACCCGGACAGCTCAACCTTACAATGAGCAGTTCTTC	TRBV7-2	-	TRBJ2-1	-
CASNRGTFKNIQYF	TGTGCCAGCAACCGGGGGACCTTCAAAAACATTCAGTACTTC	TRBV2	-	TRBJ2-4	few
CASSPRDWRTDTQYF	TGTGCCAGCAGCCCCCGGGACTGGCGCACAGATACGCAGTATTTT	TRBV7-2	-	TRBJ2-3	few
CASSQQAAGNTIYF	TGTGCCAGCAGCCAACAGGCCGCTGGAAACACCATATATTTT	TRBV7-9	-	TRBJ1-3	-
CASTYRDRGYGYTF	TGTGCCAGCACCTACCGGGACAGGGGCTATGGCTACACCTTC	TRBV2	TRBD1	TRBJ1-2	-
CASSLRQGPLHF	TGTGCCAGCAGTTTAAGGCAGGGACCCCTCCACTTT	TRBV27	-	TRBJ1-6	few
CASSQKVKAGGPKSYEQYF	TGCGCCAGCAGTCAAAAGGTTAAGGCGGGGGGACCCAAATCCTACGAGCAGTACTTC	TRBV23-1	TRBD2	TRBJ2-7	-
CATSRTSGNTIYF	TGTGCCACCAGCAGGACTTCTGGAAACACCATATATTTT	TRBV15	-	TRBJ1-3	-
CASSTRVGVNTEAFF	TGTGCCAGTAGTACACGAGTTGGAGTGAACACTGAAGCTTTCTTT	TRBV19	-	TRBJ1-1	-
CASSYGLGRETQYF	TGTGCCAGCAGCTATGGTCTTGGGAGGGAGACCCAGTACTTC	TRBV28	-	TRBJ2-5	-
CASSQLSGTQNTEAFF	TGCGCCAGCAGCCAGCTCTCAGGGACTCAGAACACTGAAGCTTTCTTT	TRBV4-1	-	TRBJ1-1	-
CAIGLAGADTQYF	TGTGCCATCGGACTAGCGGGGGCGGATACGCAGTATTTT	TRBV10-3	TRBD2	TRBJ2-3	few
CASSGVTGSREYF	TGTGCCAGCAGTGGGGTGACAGGGTCGCGGGAGTACTTC	TRBV2	TRBD1	TRBJ2-7	-
CASSRGKRTEQFF	TGTGCCAGCTCCCGGGGTAAAAGGACTGAGCAGTTCTTC	TRBV18	-	TRBJ2-1	-
CASSLTAGSTDTQYF	TGTGCCAGCAGCTTAACTGCGGGGAGCACAGATACGCAGTATTTT	TRBV7-2	-	TRBJ2-3	once
CSAWTGWDTGELFF	TGCAGCGCGTGGACAGGGTGGGACACCGGGGAGCTGTTTTTT	TRBV29-1	TRBD1	TRBJ2-2	few
CASSRDTNTEAFF	TGTGCCAGCAGCCGCGACACGAACACTGAAGCTTTCTTT	TRBV7-2	-	TRBJ1-1	-
CAWELAGQETQYF	TGTGCCTGGGAACTAGCGGGCCAAGAGACCCAGTACTTC	TRBV30	TRBD2	TRBJ2-5	-
CASGTGYEQYF	TGTGCCAGCGGAACAGGGTACGAGCAGTACTTC	TRBV6-1	-	TRBJ2-7	-
CSVAAGWDQPQHF	TGCAGCGTTGCCGCAGGGTGGGATCAGCCCCAGCATTTT	TRBV29-1	-	TRBJ1-5	-
CASSVGPSSGVLSYEQYF	TGTGCCAGCAGCGTAGGCCCTTCTAGCGGGGTTCTTTCCTACGAGCAGTACTTC	TRBV9	TRBD2	TRBJ2-7	-
CASSRGSDSYEQYF	TGTGCCAGTTCTAGGGGCAGCGACTCCTACGAGCAGTACTTC	TRBV19	-	TRBJ2-7	once
CAWTRRDRETYEQYF	TGTGCCTGGACCCGCCGGGACAGGGAAACCTACGAGCAGTACTTC	TRBV30	TRBD1	TRBJ2-7	few
CASSSGQGAGEQYF	TGTGCCAGCAGTTCGGGACAGGGGGCTGGAGAGCAGTACTTC	TRBV27	TRBD1	TRBJ2-7	-
CASSLQGSNYGYTF	TGTGCCAGTAGTCTACAGGGTTCTAACTATGGCTACACCTTC	TRBV19	-	TRBJ1-2	-
CASSPDWRGGFDEQFF	TGTGCCAGCTCACCCGATTGGCGCGGGGGGTTCGATGAGCAGTTCTTC	TRBV18	TRBD2	TRBJ2-1	-
CASSRGGRVGQPQHF	TGTGCCAGCAGTAGAGGCGGGAGGGTCGGACAGCCCCAGCATTTT	TRBV28	-	TRBJ1-5	-
CASSQRTGQGLNQPQHF	TGCGCCAGCAGCCAAAGGACGGGACAGGGTCTCAATCAGCCCCAGCATTTT	TRBV4-1	TRBD1	TRBJ1-5	-
CASSETGNSGANVLTF	TGTGCCAGCAGCGAGACAGGTAACTCTGGGGCCAACGTCCTGACTTTC	TRBV9	-	TRBJ2-6	few
CASSLAPSVDEQFF	TGCGCCAGCAGCTTGGCCCCTAGCGTCGATGAGCAGTTCTTC	TRBV5-1	-	TRBJ2-1	-
CASSPGQGWHEQFF	TGTGCCAGCAGCCCCGGACAGGGTTGGCATGAGCAGTTCTTC	TRBV7-9	TRBD1	TRBJ2-1	-
CASAGTATYGYTF	TGTGCCAGCGCCGGGACTGCCACCTATGGCTACACCTTC	TRBV2	-	TRBJ1-2	-
CASSVRDSSYEQYF	TGTGCCAGCAGCGTAAGGGACTCCTCCTACGAGCAGTACTTC	TRBV9	-	TRBJ2-7	few
CASSLLERGDNEQFF	TGCGCCAGCAGCTTGTTAGAACGGGGGGACAATGAGCAGTTCTTC	TRBV5-1	TRBD2	TRBJ2-1	-
CASSAPGHQASSYEQYF	TGTGCCAGTAGTGCTCCGGGACACCAAGCGAGCTCCTACGAGCAGTACTTC	TRBV19	-	TRBJ2-7	-
CASSPGGKDTQYF	TGTGCCAGCAGCCCCGGGGGAAAAGATACGCAGTATTTT	TRBV11-2	-	TRBJ2-3	-
CASSEYRGSNYGYTF	TGTGCCAGCAGCGAATACAGGGGCTCTAACTATGGCTACACCTTC	TRBV6-1	TRBD1	TRBJ1-2	-
CAWSTGGYYEQYF	TGTGCCTGGAGTACAGGGGGCTACTACGAGCAGTACTTC	TRBV30	TRBD1	TRBJ2-7	-
CASSDSTGGYSNQPQHF	TGTGCCAGCAGTGATTCAACAGGGGGCTATAGCAATCAGCCCCAGCATTTT	TRBV25-1	TRBD1	TRBJ1-5	few
CASSPSGNSNQPQHF	TGCGCCAGCTCACCCTCAGGGAATAGCAATCAGCCCCAGCATTTT	TRBV4-3	-	TRBJ1-5	-
CSVAGGANTGELFF	TGCAGCGTAGCGGGGGGGGCAAACACCGGGGAGCTGTTTTTT	TRBV29-1	TRBD2	TRBJ2-2	-
CSVESGTDTQYF	TGCAGCGTTGAATCCGGCACAGATACGCAGTATTTT	TRBV29-1	-	TRBJ2-3	few
CASSRWGGGMSNQPQHF	TGTGCCAGCAGCCGCTGGGGGGGAGGAATGAGCAATCAGCCCCAGCATTTT	TRBV7-9	-	TRBJ1-5	-
CASSLSLDRAKYEQYF	TGTGCCAGCAGCTTAAGTTTGGACAGGGCTAAATACGAGCAGTACTTC	TRBV7-2	TRBD1	TRBJ2-7	-
CAWRTGTNSPLHF	TGTGCCTGGAGGACAGGTACTAATTCACCCCTCCACTTT	TRBV30	-	TRBJ1-6	-
CASSQEGGDEQFF	TGCGCCAGCAGCCAAGAAGGAGGCGATGAGCAGTTCTTC	TRBV4-3	-	TRBJ2-1	few
CASSLPSTGGDSTYGYTF	TGTGCCAGCAGCTTACCGTCGACAGGGGGGGACTCTACCTATGGCTACACCTTC	TRBV7-9	TRBD1	TRBJ1-2	-